The clone carrying this TCR beta chain was observed a few times. Its antigen is not identified. The method was immunoSEQ multiplex PCR; TCRdb's version includes in-frame clones alone and lacks a portion of them. The sample lists around 60,000 clones, about 89% seen once, with about 9.9% in the top ten. The time point is: after dendritic cell vaccination, including at tumor progression/relapse. This specimen comes from a study of glioma-infiltrating T cells after dendritic cell vaccination. Study information: Samples are from glioblastoma patients in Phase I and II dendritic cell vaccine trials.

Overall study findings and caveats: Survival was not directly related to TCR clonality in these patients. Complete blood and tumor specimen sets were limited to few patients. Estimated pretreatment TIL content predicted outcome after dendritic cell vaccination.

The TCR was taken from a human donor with glioblastoma. This specimen was blood, taken after dendritic cell vaccination.

In nucleotides, the CDR3 is TGTGCCACCAGCACCACTAGCGGGCTGGACAATGAGCAGTTCTTC. Its translation: CATSTTSGLDNEQFF. The chain carries TRBV15 and TRBJ2-1; 9 bases line up with TRBD2. In germline, CDR1 is LNHNV, CDR2 YYDKDF (reference sequence). Losses at the gene ends were 4 bases for V and 5 bases for J; bases not matched to a gene: 6. This CDR3 has 15 amino acids.